One sample yielded the 25 T cell receptor beta chains listed below, sequenced in a study of control samples from healthy donors and cancer patients. Using immunoSEQ multiplex PCR, the repertoire was profiled, and TCRdb retains in-frame clones only, with some absent. The sample has about 78,000 clones; around 90% are singletons. Sequenced material: blood. These receptors originate from a woman in her sixties or seventies in good health.

This sequence joins TRBV30 and TRBJ2-7; D call uncertain. CDR3 length equals 13 residues. Germline-derived CDR1 and CDR2 are GTSNPN and SVGIG (reference sequence). The V end was cut by 0 bases, the J end by 5 bases, with 11 bases between. The CDR3 sequence is CAWSVSGNNEQYF. The CDR3 DNA reads TGTGCCTGGAGTGTATCAGGAAATAACGAGCAGTACTTC.

The V and J genes are TRBV30 and TRBJ1-1, with D tentatively TRBD1 (5 bases). V lost 2 bases and J lost 0, with 10 bases in between. Germline lookup yields CDR1 GTSNPN and CDR2 SVGIG (reference sequence). The CDR3 has 14 amino acids. The CDR3 DNA sequence: TGTGCCTGGAGTAGGGGAGTAATGAACACTGAAGCTTTCTTT. It codes for CAWSRGVMNTEAFF.

This chain joins TRBV7-3 and TRBJ2-1, with 7 bases matching TRBD2. The V segment lost 9 bases and the J segment 3 bases; nucleotides outside the gene matches: 8. Per germline, CDR1 SGHTA and CDR2 FQGTGA. The CDR3 extends over 14 amino acids. The CDR3 spells CASGPTGGYNEQFF. CDR3 bases: TGTGCCAGTGGGCCTACGGGGGGCTACAATGAGCAGTTCTTC.

The rearrangement uses TRBV5-1 and TRBJ2-7; TRBD1 aligns across 9 bases. J gave up 2 bases and V 4 bases, and 4 bases lay outside the gene matches. CDR3 length equals 14 residues. Per germline, CDR1 SGHRS and CDR2 YFSETQ. The CDR3 reads CASSGGTGTYEQYF. The CDR3 DNA reads TGCGCCAGCAGCGGGGGGACAGGGACCTACGAGCAGTACTTC.

The V gene is TRBV7-9, the J gene TRBJ1-1; no definite D call. CDR3 size: 13 residues. Between the trimmed V and J ends, which lost 1 base and 2 bases, there was a span of 5 bases. Germline V gene lookup returns CDR1 SEHNR and CDR2 FQNEAQ (reference sequence). The CDR3 nucleotides are TGTGCCAGCAGCTTAGGGTATAACACTGAAGCTTTCTTT. Amino acids: CASSLGYNTEAFF.

The rearrangement joins TRBV5-1 to TRBJ2-1, with TRBD2 identical over 8 bases. CDR1 and CDR2 (germline): SGHRS, YFSETQ. This CDR3 spans 16 amino acids. Trimming cost V 4 bases and J 1 base; bases outside gene matches: 7. This CDR3 is CASSPPLAGSYNEQFF. The CDR3, as DNA: TGCGCCAGCAGCCCCCCCCTAGCGGGTTCCTACAATGAGCAGTTCTTC.

This chain's CDR3 is CASLGTGGFVSCNQPQHF. DNA for the CDR3: TGTGCCAGCCTAGGGACAGGGGGCTTTGTGAGTTGCAATCAGCCCCAGCATTTT. The V call is TRBV3-1 (or the pseudogene TRBV3-2), the J call TRBJ1-5; 12 bases align to TRBD1. J gave up 2 bases and V 8 bases, and 13 bases lay outside the gene matches. CDR3 length: 18 residues. The germline V gene has CDR1 LGHDT and CDR2 YNNKEL (reference sequence).

This clone came up once. The chain employs TRBV27 and TRBJ1-4; D is unclear. The CDR3 loop spans 12 amino acids. Trimming shortened V by 5 bases and J by 12 bases, and 13 bases separated the two germline ends. Germline assignment: CDR1 MNHEY and CDR2 SMNVEV (reference sequence). CDR3 region: CASSLPGSELFF. For the CDR3, the DNA is TGTGCCAGCAGTCTCCCCGGGTCGGAACTGTTTTTT.

The rearrangement uses TRBV7-3 and TRBJ2-1; D unresolved. V lost 0 bases to trimming and J lost 6 bases, with 15 bases between them. CDR1 and CDR2 (germline): SGHTA, FQGTGA. The CDR3 loop spans 16 amino acids. DNA of the CDR3: TGTGCCAGCAGCTTAACGAACTACCCCTCCAGCAATGAGCAGTTCTTC. Protein: CASSLTNYPSSNEQFF.

The rearrangement uses TRBV7-2 and TRBJ2-3, with 8 bases that match TRBD2. Losses at the gene ends were 6 bases for V and 2 bases for J; bases not matched to a gene: 7. The CDR3 contains 15 residues. The germline V gene encodes CDR1 SGHTA and CDR2 FQGNSA. The CDR3 spells CASRGGGFLTDTQYF. In nucleotides, the CDR3 is TGTGCCAGCAGGGGCGGGGGGTTCCTCACAGATACGCAGTATTTT.

This chain connects TRBV5-4 to TRBJ1-2, with 7 positions matching TRBD1. With V trimmed by 0 bases and J by 4 bases, 6 bases remained unmatched. CDR3 length: 15 amino acids. Germline CDR1 and CDR2: SGHNT and YYREEE (reference sequence). The CDR3 DNA reads TGTGCCAGCAGCTTGGATAGGGGGCCCAGCTATGGCTACACCTTC. Its translation is CASSLDRGPSYGYTF.

This rearrangement joins TRBV12-3 or TRBV12-4 to TRBJ1-4; D gene unclear. V was trimmed by 2 bases and J by 7 bases, leaving 8 bases between them. This CDR3 has 13 amino acids. The CDR3 loop is CASSLSPSEKLFF. CDR3 DNA: TGTGCCAGCAGTTTATCGCCATCTGAAAAACTGTTTTTT.

The chain joins TRBV4-1 to TRBJ1-1, with D perhaps matching TRBD1 (6 bases). The V end was cut by 0 bases, the J end by 5 bases, with 25 bases between. Germline V CDR1 and CDR2: MGHRA, YSYEKL. The CDR3 covers 19 residues. The CDR3 spells CASSQDLYWGRVLRTEAFF. The CDR3 nucleotides read TGCGCCAGCAGCCAAGATCTCTACTGGGGGCGAGTTCTTAGGACTGAAGCTTTCTTT.

The V gene is TRBV3-1 (or the pseudogene TRBV3-2), the J gene TRBJ2-5; 10 nucleotides align to TRBD2. The V segment lost 1 base and the J segment 2 bases; nucleotides outside the gene matches: 7. The V gene's germline CDR1 is LGHDT and CDR2 YNNKEL (reference sequence). This CDR3 region has 17 residues. CDR3: CASSQGGLAGEQETQYF. In DNA form, the CDR3 reads TGTGCCAGCAGCCAAGGGGGGCTAGCGGGAGAACAAGAGACCCAGTACTTC.

This chain joins TRBV9 and TRBJ2-2; 11 nucleotides line up with TRBD2. The junction had 3 bases not matched to a gene; V was cut back by 3 bases and J by 2 bases. CDR1 SGDLS and CDR2 YYNGEE come from the germline V gene. This CDR3 has 16 residues. The CDR3 region is CASSGGTSGNTGELFF. In DNA form, the CDR3 reads TGTGCCAGCAGCGGCGGGACTAGCGGAAACACCGGGGAGCTGTTTTTT.

The chain employs TRBV7-8 and TRBJ2-1, with 9 bases fitting TRBD2. The germline gives CDR1 SGHVS, CDR2 FQNEAQ. The CDR3 runs 16 residues. V lost 1 base and J lost 8; bases outside the gene matches: 9. The CDR3 loop is CASSLVISGRFYEQFF. As DNA, the CDR3 is TGTGCCAGCAGCTTAGTTATTAGCGGGAGATTCTATGAGCAGTTCTTC.

The CDR3 DNA reads TGTGCCAGCAGTCAACCACCACAGGGAATCTATGGCTACACCTTC. It is translated as CASSQPPQGIYGYTF. V is TRBV6-2 or TRBV6-3 and J is TRBJ1-2; D is perhaps TRBD1 (6 bases). Germline values: CDR1 MNHEY, CDR2 SVGEGT. CDR3 length equals 15 residues. V was pared by 5 bases and J by 4 bases, with 17 bases between.

The V gene is TRBV28, the J gene TRBJ2-1, with 8 bases identical to TRBD2. Trimming took 6 bases from V and 5 from J; bases not matched to a gene: 15. CDR3 length: 17 amino acids. CDR1 MDHEN and CDR2 SYDVKM come from the germline V gene. The CDR3 DNA reads TGTGCCAGCAGCCTATGGGGTCTAGCGGGTACCCACAATGAGCAGTTCTTC. This codes for CASSLWGLAGTHNEQFF. Complete variable domain (other parts from reference TRBV28 and TRBJ2-1): DVKVTQSSRYLVKRTGEKVFLECVQDMDHENMFWYRQDPGLGLRLIYFSYDVKMKEKGDIPEGYSVSREKKERFSLILESASTNQTSMYLCASSLWGLAGTHNEQFFGPGTRLTVL.

The chain employs TRBV6-6 and TRBJ2-3; D remains ambiguous. CDR3 size: 15 residues. The germline V gene has CDR1 MNHNY and CDR2 SVGAGI (reference sequence). V was pared by 2 bases and J by 3 bases, with 12 bases between. The CDR3 spells CASSYGAAHTDTQYF. As DNA, the CDR3 is TGTGCCAGCAGTTACGGCGCAGCCCATACAGATACGCAGTATTTT.

The V call is TRBV6-5, the J call TRBJ2-7; D unclear. The V end lost 0 bases, the J end lost 2 bases, and 11 bases lay between the germline ends. The CDR3 runs 15 residues. Germline loops: CDR1 MNHEY, CDR2 SVGAGI. The CDR3 bases are TGTGCCAGCAGTTACTCGTATGCTAGAGCCTACGAGCAGTACTTC. This codes for CASSYSYARAYEQYF.

This sequence joins TRBV3-1 (or the pseudogene TRBV3-2) and TRBJ2-5; D may be TRBD1 (6 bases). Trimming took off 1 base at V and 1 base at J, with 19 bases between the two ends. The CDR3 runs 18 residues. Germline CDR1 reads LGHDT; CDR2 reads YNNKEL (reference sequence). The CDR3 DNA reads TGTGCCAGCAGCCAAGGGCTGGGGGCCCTGATATCCCAAGAGACCCAGTACTTC. This codes for CASSQGLGALISQETQYF.

The rearrangement links TRBV28 to TRBJ1-1, with D perhaps matching TRBD1 (5 bases). The CDR3 is 15 amino acids. Germline V CDR1 and CDR2: MDHEN, SYDVKM. Trimming shortened V by 4 bases and J by 4 bases, and 16 bases separated the two germline ends. The CDR3 protein is CASSSPTAWGTEAFF. DNA of the CDR3: TGTGCCAGCAGTTCCCCGACAGCCTGGGGCACTGAAGCTTTCTTT.

This chain connects TRBV28 to TRBJ1-3; D is undetermined. The CDR3 length is 15 residues. V was pared by 1 base and J by 4 bases, with 11 bases between. The V gene's germline CDR1 is MDHEN and CDR2 SYDVKM. This CDR3 reads CASSLSPGAGNTIYF. The CDR3 DNA follows: TGTGCCAGCAGTTTATCCCCGGGAGCCGGAAACACCATATATTTT.

The chain carries TRBV19 and TRBJ1-1, with D tentatively TRBD1 (6 bases). Germline CDR1 LNHDA, CDR2 SQIVND (reference sequence). This CDR3 has 14 amino acids. Trimming removed 3 bases from V and 7 bases from J, with 15 bases in between. CDR3 sequence (DNA): TGTGCCAGTAGTATGGAGGGGGGAGTGGGTGAAGCTTTCTTT. Its translation: CASSMEGGVGEAFF. The full variable domain, in which reference TRBV19 and TRBJ1-1 provide the parts outside the CDR3, is DGGITQSPKYLFRKEGQNVTLSCEQNLNHDAMYWYRQDPGQGLRLIYYSQIVNDFQKGDIAEGYSVSREKKESFPLTVTSAQKNPTAFYLCASSMEGGVGEAFFGQGTRLTVV.

This sequence joins TRBV30 and TRBJ2-7; D call uncertain. The germline gives CDR1 GTSNPN, CDR2 SVGIG (reference sequence). The germline V and J ends were trimmed by 2 bases and 8 bases, with 13 bases remaining between them. This CDR3 comprises 12 residues. In DNA form, the CDR3 reads TGTGCCTGGAGTCCGACATTGACCAAGCAGTACTTC. Translation gives CAWSPTLTKQYF.